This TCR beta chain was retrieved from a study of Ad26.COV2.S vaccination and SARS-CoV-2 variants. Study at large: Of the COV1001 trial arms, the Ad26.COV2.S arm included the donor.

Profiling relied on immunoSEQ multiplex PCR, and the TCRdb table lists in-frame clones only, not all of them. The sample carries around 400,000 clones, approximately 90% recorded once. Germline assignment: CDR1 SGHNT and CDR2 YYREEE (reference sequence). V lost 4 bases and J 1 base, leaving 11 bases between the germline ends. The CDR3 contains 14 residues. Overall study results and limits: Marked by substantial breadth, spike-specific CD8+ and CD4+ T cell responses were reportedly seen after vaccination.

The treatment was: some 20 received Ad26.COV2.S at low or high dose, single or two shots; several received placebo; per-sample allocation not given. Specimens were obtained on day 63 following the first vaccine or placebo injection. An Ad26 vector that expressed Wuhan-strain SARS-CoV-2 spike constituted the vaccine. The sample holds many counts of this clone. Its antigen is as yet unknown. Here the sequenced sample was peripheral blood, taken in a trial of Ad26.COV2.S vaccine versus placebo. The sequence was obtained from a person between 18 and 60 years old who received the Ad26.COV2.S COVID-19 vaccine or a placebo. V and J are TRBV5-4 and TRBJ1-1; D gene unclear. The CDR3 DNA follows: TGTGCCAGCAGCCCCTCGGCAGCGAACACTGAAGCTTTCTTT. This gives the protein CASSPSAANTEAFF.